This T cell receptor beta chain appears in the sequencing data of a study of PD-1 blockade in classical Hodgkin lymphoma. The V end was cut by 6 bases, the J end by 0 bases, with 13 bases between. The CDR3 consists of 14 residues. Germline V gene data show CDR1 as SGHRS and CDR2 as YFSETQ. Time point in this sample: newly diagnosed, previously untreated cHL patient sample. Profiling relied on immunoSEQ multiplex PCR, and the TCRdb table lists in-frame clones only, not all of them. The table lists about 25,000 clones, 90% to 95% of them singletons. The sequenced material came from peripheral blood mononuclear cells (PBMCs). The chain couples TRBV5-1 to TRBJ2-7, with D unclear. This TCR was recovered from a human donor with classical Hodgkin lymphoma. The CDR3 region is CASKGRESSYEQYF. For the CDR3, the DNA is TGCGCCAGCAAAGGGCGAGAGAGCTCCTACGAGCAGTACTTC.